Listed here are 15 T cell receptor beta chains from one sample, sequenced in a study of OX40 agonist ivuxolimab in advanced cancers. Libraries were made using the immunoSEQ multiplex PCR assay. In TCRdb, the immuneACCESS table is reduced to in-frame sequences with V and J assigned. These tables do not hold every clone; where another copy was compared, an unresolved V gene accounts for under half, and the others remain unexplained. This sample holds 90,000 to 95,000 clones; about 89% were observed only once. In total, the top ten clones hold 3.5% to 5.5% of the sample. The specimen comprised CD4+ or CD8+ T cells sorted from blood, sampled in a trial of the OX40 agonist ivuxolimab. The source of these receptors is an adult with an advanced solid tumor such as melanoma, head and neck, liver or kidney cancer.

The rearrangement links TRBV10-3 to TRBJ1-1; weak D call: TRBD1 (5 bases). CDR1 and CDR2 (germline): ENHRY, SYGVKD. This CDR3 contains 13 residues. V was shortened by 4 bases and J by 4 bases, with 10 bases between the two germline ends. CDR3 bases: TGTGCCATCAGTGTTGGGGGTACCACTGAAGCTTTCTTT. Translation: CAISVGGTTEAFF.

This chain's CDR3 is CASSQDFLGSPTEAFF. CDR3 coding DNA: TGTGCCAGCAGCCAAGATTTCCTCGGAAGTCCCACTGAAGCTTTCTTT. The genes are TRBV14 and TRBJ1-1; D remains ambiguous. This CDR3 spans 16 amino acids. The V and J ends lost 0 bases and 4 bases respectively, with 15 bases between them. Germline loops: CDR1 SGHDN, CDR2 FVKESK.

The chain has TRBV7-3 and TRBJ1-1, with TRBD1 matching 10 bases. Germline V gene sequence: CDR1 SGHTA, CDR2 FQGTGA. J was trimmed by 1 base and V by 4 bases; bases with no gene match: 3. This CDR3 has 15 amino acids. In DNA form, the CDR3 reads TGTGCCAGCAGCTCCCGGGACAGGGGGAACACTGAAGCTTTCTTT. Translated: CASSSRDRGNTEAFF.

The V gene is TRBV7-9, the J gene TRBJ1-6; weak D call: TRBD1 (5 bases). The CDR3 totals 15 residues. The germline CDR1 and CDR2 sequences are SEHNR and FQNEAQ (reference sequence). V lost 3 bases, J lost 8 bases, and 14 bases lay in between. CDR3 region: CASSFGGEAYSPLHF. The DNA for the CDR3 is TGTGCCAGCAGCTTCGGGGGGGAGGCGTATTCACCCCTCCACTTT.

The chain uses TRBV9 and TRBJ2-1; 7 bases are shared with TRBD2. The CDR3 is made up of 16 amino acids. Germline-derived CDR1 and CDR2 are SGDLS and YYNGEE. V lost 2 bases to trimming and J lost 7 bases; unmatched junction nucleotides: 12. The DNA for the CDR3 is TGTGCCAGCAGCGTCCTTACGGGAGGAATGAATAATGAGCAGTTCTTC. Residues: CASSVLTGGMNNEQFF.

This chain joins TRBV14 and TRBJ1-5; D is unresolved. Trimming took 3 bases from V and 5 from J, leaving 11 bases between them. Germline assignment: CDR1 SGHDN and CDR2 FVKESK. This CDR3 spans 14 amino acids. CDR3 coding DNA: TGTGCCAGCAGCCAGGGGAGGGCGGATCAGCCCCAGCATTTT. It is translated as CASSQGRADQPQHF. The entire variable domain, with the rest obtained from reference TRBV14 and TRBJ1-5, is as follows: EAGVTQFPSHSVIEKGQTVTLRCDPISGHDNLYWYRRVMGKEIKFLLHFVKESKQDESGMPNNRFLAERTGGTYSTLKVQPAELEDSGVYFCASSQGRADQPQHFGDGTRLSIL.

The chain couples TRBV5-4 to TRBJ2-7; D remains unclear. The germline gives CDR1 SGHNT, CDR2 YYREEE (reference sequence). The CDR3 covers 11 residues. V dropped 1 base and J dropped 4 bases, with 3 bases sitting between them. CDR3 DNA: TGTGCCAGCAGCTTGAAATACGAGCAGTACTTC. It codes for CASSLKYEQYF.

The chain has TRBV6-5 and TRBJ2-5, with 7 nucleotides matching TRBD2. With the DNA end fitting TRBJ2-7 better, the J assignment may be wrong. Germline-derived CDR1 and CDR2 are MNHEY and SVGAGI. The length of the CDR3 is 15 residues. Here the CDR3 DNA reads TGTGCCAGCAGTTACTCGCGGGGGAGCTCCTACGAGCAGTACTTC. It is translated as CASSYSRGSSYEQYF.

This rearrangement joins TRBV5-4 to TRBJ2-7; D unresolved. The CDR3 length is 17 residues. Per the germline V gene, CDR1 is SGHNT and CDR2 is YYREEE (reference sequence). V dropped 0 bases and J dropped 3 bases, with 19 bases sitting between them. For the CDR3, the DNA is TGTGCCAGCAGCTTGGCCAAGTTAAGGGCCCCAAGCTACGAGCAGTACTTC. Translated: CASSLAKLRAPSYEQYF.

The V gene is TRBV5-1, the J gene TRBJ1-1, with D perhaps matching TRBD1 (6 bases). Trimming shortened V by 0 bases and J by 2 bases, and 11 bases separated the two germline ends. Germline values: CDR1 SGHRS, CDR2 YFSETQ. This CDR3 is 15 amino acids long. The CDR3 DNA is TGCGCCAGCAGCTTGGAAGGACAGATCAACACTGAAGCTTTCTTT. Its protein is CASSLEGQINTEAFF.

V gene TRBV28 combines with J gene TRBJ1-6, with D possibly matching TRBD1 (5 bases). This CDR3 has 16 amino acids. Germline values: CDR1 MDHEN, CDR2 SYDVKM. The ends were cut back, 5 bases at V and 8 bases at J, with 19 bases in the middle. CDR3 DNA sequence: TGTGCCAGCAGTATCCGGACGGGGCCTCCGTATTCACCCCTCCACTTT. Amino acid sequence: CASSIRTGPPYSPLHF.

The rearrangement uses TRBV9 and TRBJ1-5, with D maybe TRBD1 (6 bases). Germline V CDR1 and CDR2: SGDLS, YYNGEE. The germline V and J ends were trimmed by 0 bases and 7 bases, with 14 bases remaining between them. The CDR3 is 15 residues long. CDR3 DNA sequence: TGTGCCAGCAGCGTAGGTGGGGGTAGGGGGCAGCCCCAGCATTTT. It is translated as CASSVGGGRGQPQHF.

The chain joins TRBV11-2 to TRBJ2-5, with D possibly being TRBD2 (6 bases). Germline values: CDR1 SGHAT, CDR2 FQNNGV. CDR3 size: 16 residues. V was shortened by 1 base and J by 11 bases, with 23 bases between the two germline ends. The DNA of the CDR3 is TGTGCCAGCAGCTTAGGCGTGCGCCGCACCTCGGGAGAGCAGTACTTC. Translated, it gives CASSLGVRRTSGEQYF.

The V and J genes are TRBV5-1 and TRBJ2-7; weak D call: TRBD1 (5 bases). The CDR3 totals 14 residues. V shed 1 base and J shed 4 bases, with 12 bases lying between them. CDR1 is SGHRS, CDR2 YFSETQ, per germline. DNA of the CDR3: TGCGCCAGCAGCTTGACCAGGGCCGGGTACGAGCAGTACTTC. Residues: CASSLTRAGYEQYF.

The chain combines TRBV18 with TRBJ2-1, with 9 positions matching TRBD2. The CDR3 is 16 amino acids. V shed 3 bases and J 6 bases; nucleotides not matched to a gene: 9. Germline V gene lookup returns CDR1 KGHSH and CDR2 LQKENI. The CDR3 protein is CASSPFTASGVNEQFF. CDR3 in DNA: TGTGCCAGCTCACCTTTTACTGCTAGCGGGGTCAATGAGCAGTTCTTC.